A selection of T cell receptor beta chains follows, all from one sample in a study of cytomegalovirus exposure and HLA in healthy donors. Sequenced by immunoSEQ multiplex PCR; TCRdb stores in-frame clones only, minus some. The sample gives about 140,000 clones, 80% of which show up once; about 2.2% is in the top ten. Sequenced material: PBMCs. The receptors were gathered from a young man in good health and CMV-seronegative. Each CDR3 is given with its conserved first and last residue. Each record gives: J gene, V gene, CDR3 protein.

>TRBJ2-2|TRBV5-1
CASSSGTGGRTGELFF
>TRBJ1-1|TRBV25-1
CASRSEGEAEAFF
>TRBJ2-7|TRBV2
CASSEGWRGAYEQYF
>TRBJ1-1|TRBV7-3
CASSSGQANTEAFF
>TRBJ2-3|TRBV28
CASEKEGTDTQYF
>TRBJ2-6|TRBV2
CASSSGQGAGANVLTF
>TRBJ2-7|TRBV19
CASSIARSGKGYEQYF
>TRBJ1-2|TRBV13
CASSARGGPRGYTF
>TRBJ1-6|TRBV4-1
CASSSIQGTLNNSPLHF
>TRBJ1-3|TRBV2
CASRKNRNSGNTIYF
>TRBJ2-7|TRBV6-1
CASSEDRSGFVYEQYF
>TRBJ1-2|TRBV9
CASSGTGGLNYGYTF
>TRBJ1-1|TRBV19
CASSARDRGEVNTEAFF
>TRBJ1-5|TRBV9
CASSVAAGEGQPQHF